These 32 T cell receptor beta chains share one sample of origin, sequenced in a study of T cell changes during pregnancy in multiple sclerosis. This table comes from immunoSEQ multiplex PCR, and its TCRdb copy is limited to in-frame clones, with some not included. Of around 100,000 clones listed, approximately 94% are singletons. The input for sequencing was peripheral blood, taken in the second trimester of pregnancy. The receptor source for this set is a female donor with multiple sclerosis, enrolled in a pregnancy study.

The chain recombines TRBV6-5 with TRBJ1-1; D gene uncertain. V was pared by 7 bases and J by 1 base, with 13 bases between. The CDR3 contains 14 residues. The germline V gene encodes CDR1 MNHEY and CDR2 SVGAGI. In nucleotides, the CDR3 is TGTGCCAGCAATTCACACCCCGAGAACACTGAAGCTTTCTTT. Translated: CASNSHPENTEAFF.

This chain connects TRBV5-6 to TRBJ1-6, with D unresolved. Germline CDR1 and CDR2: SGHDT and YYEEEE. The CDR3 totals 13 residues. The germline V and J ends were trimmed by 3 bases and 3 bases, with 4 bases remaining between them. The CDR3 protein is CASSSGYNSPLHF. CDR3 in DNA: TGTGCCAGCAGCTCAGGCTATAATTCACCCCTCCACTTT.

This chain connects TRBV6-6 to TRBJ2-3; D perhaps matches TRBD1 (5 bases). This CDR3 comprises 15 residues. With 0 bases removed from V and 2 bases from J, the gap between germline ends came to 9 bases. Per germline, CDR1 MNHNY and CDR2 SVGAGI (reference sequence). CDR3 region: CASSYSSGPTDTQYF. In nucleotides, the CDR3 is TGTGCCAGCAGTTACTCATCAGGGCCCACAGATACGCAGTATTTT.

The chain joins TRBV30 to TRBJ1-1; D not resolved. V was clipped by 4 bases and J by 1 base, with 7 bases between them. Per the germline V gene, CDR1 is GTSNPN and CDR2 is SVGIG (reference sequence). The CDR3 length is 12 residues. CDR3 protein: CAWITGNTEAFF. The CDR3 region has the DNA TGTGCCTGGATTACGGGGAACACTGAAGCTTTCTTT.

CDR3 in DNA: TGTGCCAGCAGCTTGGCAAACCAAGAGACCCAGTACTTC. This encodes CASSLANQETQYF. J is TRBJ2-5 and V is TRBV5-4; D is unclear. Germline lookup yields CDR1 SGHNT and CDR2 YYREEE (reference sequence). With 0 bases removed from V and 0 bases from J, the gap between germline ends came to 3 bases. This CDR3 comprises 13 residues. The full variable domain, rest sourced from reference TRBV5-4 and TRBJ2-5, is ETGVTQSPTHLIKTRGQQVTLRCSSQSGHNTVSWYQQALGQGPQFIFQYYREEENGRGNFPPRFSGLQFPNYSSELNVNALELDDSALYLCASSLANQETQYFGPGTRLLVL.

The V and J genes are TRBV5-5 and TRBJ1-2; TRBD1 matches 8 bases. CDR3 length: 14 residues. The J segment lost 0 bases and the V segment lost 5 bases, leaving 3 bases of the junction unmatched. Germline CDR1 SGHKS, CDR2 YYEKEE (reference sequence). The DNA for the CDR3 is TGTGCCAGCAGGGGACAGGCGACTAACTATGGCTACACCTTC. This translates into CASRGQATNYGYTF.

The table lists this clone with a few counts. This chain joins TRBV28 and TRBJ1-1; no reliable D call. The germline gives CDR1 MDHEN, CDR2 SYDVKM. V was shortened by 3 bases and J by 1 base, with 3 bases between the two germline ends. The CDR3 is 12 residues long. CDR3 sequence (DNA): TGTGCCAGCAGTTTCTGGAACACTGAAGCTTTCTTT. Its protein is CASSFWNTEAFF.

The V and J genes are TRBV5-1 and TRBJ2-5, with TRBD1 matching 11 bases. The CDR3 spans 15 residues. Per the germline V gene, CDR1 is SGHRS and CDR2 is YFSETQ. Germline trimming cut 3 bases from V and 11 bases from J; bases unmatched to any gene: 12. DNA for the CDR3: TGCGCCAGCAGCTCCGAAGGGACAGGGGGAAGGGAGCAGTACTTC. This encodes CASSSEGTGGREQYF.

The chain joins TRBV29-1 to TRBJ1-5; D perhaps matches TRBD1 (6 bases). Looked up from germline, CDR1 is SQVTM and CDR2 is ANQGSEA. The CDR3 runs to 14 residues. With 0 bases removed from V and 3 bases from J, the gap between germline ends came to 9 bases. CDR3 residues: CSVEEGGPNQPQHF. CDR3 DNA: TGCAGCGTTGAAGAGGGGGGGCCCAATCAGCCCCAGCATTTT.

The chain carries TRBV7-8 and TRBJ1-4; D uncertain. Germline values: CDR1 SGHVS, CDR2 FQNEAQ. CDR3 length: 15 residues. Trimming pared 5 bases from V and 3 bases from J, leaving 13 bases between. The CDR3 bases are TGTGCCAGCAGCCACCTGCGGGTGGCTAATGAAAAACTGTTTTTT. Encoded protein: CASSHLRVANEKLFF.

The V gene is TRBV5-4, the J gene TRBJ2-5; D perhaps matches TRBD2 (5 bases). Germline V gene lookup returns CDR1 SGHNT and CDR2 YYREEE (reference sequence). The CDR3 consists of 15 residues. V lost 0 bases and J lost 4, with 13 bases in between. CDR3 DNA sequence: TGTGCCAGCAGCTTGGAACCGGGGTCGGGAGAGACCCAGTACTTC. Its protein is CASSLEPGSGETQYF. The full variable domain, its missing parts supplied by reference TRBV5-4 and TRBJ2-5, is ETGVTQSPTHLIKTRGQQVTLRCSSQSGHNTVSWYQQALGQGPQFIFQYYREEENGRGNFPPRFSGLQFPNYSSELNVNALELDDSALYLCASSLEPGSGETQYFGPGTRLLVL.

This clone appeared a few times. This chain joins TRBV7-9 and TRBJ1-6; 7 bases are shared with TRBD1. The CDR3 is 15 residues long. Per germline, CDR1 SEHNR and CDR2 FQNEAQ (reference sequence). V trimming: 3 bases; J trimming: 6 bases; junction bases outside the gene matches: 5. The CDR3 region is CASSFGDRVNSPLHF. In DNA, the CDR3 is TGTGCCAGCAGCTTCGGTGACAGGGTTAATTCACCCCTCCACTTT.

This chain uses TRBV27 with TRBJ1-2, with D maybe TRBD1 (6 bases). This CDR3 spans 15 amino acids. Germline CDR1 reads MNHEY; CDR2 reads SMNVEV (reference sequence). V was clipped by 5 bases and J by 2 bases, with 15 bases between them. Written as DNA, the CDR3 is TGTGCCAGCAGTGCCCCGGGAAGGGGGAACTATGGCTACACCTTC. It is translated as CASSAPGRGNYGYTF.

The rearrangement links TRBV5-1 to TRBJ2-7; TRBD2 is a possible D gene (5 bases). Germline-derived CDR1 and CDR2 are SGHRS and YFSETQ. The CDR3 is 12 amino acids. Deletions cut 4 bases from V and 0 bases from J, with 5 bases between. In nucleotides, the CDR3 is TGCGCCAGCAGCGGACTCTCCTACGAGCAGTACTTC. It codes for CASSGLSYEQYF.

The chain is built from TRBV9 and TRBJ2-1; weak D call: TRBD2 (5 bases). Trimming took 3 bases from V and 7 from J, leaving 14 bases between them. The CDR3 has 14 amino acids. CDR1 SGDLS and CDR2 YYNGEE come from the germline V gene. CDR3 protein: CASSGRLRENEQFF. For the CDR3, the DNA is TGTGCCAGCAGCGGGCGACTTCGGGAAAATGAGCAGTTCTTC.

The chain combines TRBV6-1 with TRBJ1-2; tentatively, D is TRBD1 (6 bases). This CDR3 spans 13 amino acids. V lost 3 bases, J lost 5 bases, and 10 bases lay in between. Germline CDR1 is MNHNS and CDR2 is SASEGT. In nucleotides, the CDR3 is TGTGCCAGCAGTGACCAGGGGCTGTATGGCTACACCTTC. Its protein product is CASSDQGLYGYTF.

This clone was observed a few times. The chain couples TRBV9 to TRBJ1-1; D gene unclear. Germline-derived CDR1 and CDR2 are SGDLS and YYNGEE. CDR3 length: 12 amino acids. V lost 7 bases to trimming and J lost 3 bases, with 10 bases between them. The DNA of the CDR3 is TGTGCCAGCGGAGGGTTGTACACTGAAGCTTTCTTT. It codes for CASGGLYTEAFF.

The chain carries TRBV2 and TRBJ2-2; no reliable D call. Germline-derived CDR1 and CDR2 are SNHLY and FYNNEI. The ends were cut back, 4 bases at V and 1 base at J, with 7 bases in the middle. The CDR3 has 14 amino acids. The chain's CDR3 is CASSAGQNTGELFF. In DNA, the CDR3 is TGTGCCAGCAGTGCGGGTCAGAACACCGGGGAGCTGTTTTTT.

The chain combines TRBV15 with TRBJ1-4, with 11 bases fitting TRBD1. Unmatched junction bases numbered 7, after V lost 6 bases and J lost 7 bases. The CDR3 runs 15 residues. From germline, CDR1 is LNHNV and CDR2 YYDKDF (reference sequence). The DNA of the CDR3 is TGTGCCACCAGGCCTACCGGGACAGGGGGTGAAAAACTGTTTTTT. This translates into CATRPTGTGGEKLFF.

The V call is TRBV5-4, the J call TRBJ2-3; TRBD1 matches at 7 bases. Germline V lookup: CDR1 SGHNT, CDR2 YYREEE (reference sequence). The CDR3 loop spans 12 amino acids. The V segment lost 10 bases and the J segment 1 base; nucleotides outside the gene matches: 3. The CDR3 loop is CAVGTGTDTQYF. CDR3 in DNA: TGTGCCGTCGGGACAGGCACAGATACGCAGTATTTT.

This chain links TRBV27 with TRBJ1-3; possibly TRBD1 for D (6 bases). Germline CDR1 and CDR2: MNHEY and SMNVEV (reference sequence). The CDR3 sequence is 14 residues long. Trimming pared 2 bases from V and 3 bases from J, leaving 8 bases between. The CDR3 here is CASSLGRGGNTIYF. The CDR3 DNA sequence: TGTGCCAGCAGTTTAGGCAGGGGTGGAAACACCATATATTTT.

The chain combines TRBV28 with TRBJ2-7; 8 bases are a match to TRBD1. J lost 0 bases, V lost 6 bases, and 4 bases had no gene match. The germline gives CDR1 MDHEN, CDR2 SYDVKM. This CDR3 region has 14 residues. The CDR3 region is CASRPDRDSYEQYF. Here the CDR3 DNA reads TGTGCCAGCAGGCCGGACAGGGACTCCTACGAGCAGTACTTC.

The chain is built from TRBV7-9 and TRBJ2-3, with 13 bases fitting TRBD2. V lost 1 base to trimming and J lost 3 bases; unmatched junction nucleotides: 1. The CDR3 runs to 16 residues. From germline, CDR1 is SEHNR and CDR2 FQNEAQ (reference sequence). CDR3 coding DNA: TGTGCCAGCAGCTTAGTGACTAGCGGGAGGACAGATACGCAGTATTTT. This codes for CASSLVTSGRTDTQYF.

V usage is TRBV18 and J usage is TRBJ1-3, with D possibly TRBD1 on 5 matching bases. In germline, CDR1 is KGHSH, CDR2 LQKENI. This CDR3 is 16 amino acids long. V dropped 6 bases and J dropped 0 bases, with 15 bases sitting between them. The CDR3 sequence: CASSAQPTGSGNTIYF. Here the CDR3 DNA reads TGTGCCAGCTCCGCACAGCCAACAGGCTCTGGAAACACCATATATTTT.

The V gene is TRBV19, the J gene TRBJ2-5; D not certain. The V gene lost 6 bases and the J gene lost 2 bases, with 10 bases spanning the gap. CDR1 and CDR2 (germline): LNHDA, SQIVND (reference sequence). This CDR3 has 13 residues. The CDR3 sequence is CASSPAVQETQYF. As DNA, the CDR3 is TGTGCCAGTAGCCCGGCGGTTCAAGAGACCCAGTACTTC.

The chain couples TRBV5-4 to TRBJ2-4; perhaps TRBD1 as D (5 bases). V was cut by 0 bases and J by 4 bases, with 11 bases left in between. CDR3 size: 15 residues. Per the germline V gene, CDR1 is SGHNT and CDR2 is YYREEE (reference sequence). DNA for the CDR3: TGTGCCAGCAGCTTGGTTCGGGCAGGGAAAAACATTCAGTACTTC. Translated, it gives CASSLVRAGKNIQYF.

The chain employs TRBV25-1 and TRBJ1-4, with D uncertain. Per the germline V gene, CDR1 is MGHDK and CDR2 is SYGVNS. V was clipped by 4 bases and J by 10 bases, with 28 bases between them. This CDR3 has 18 amino acids. Here the CDR3 DNA reads TGTGCCAGCAGTGGGATGGCCGGGTTAGGTCGCCAGATTGGAAAACTGTTTTTT. It specifies CASSGMAGLGRQIGKLFF.

The CDR3 spells CASSPTGTDTEAFF. CDR3 in DNA: TGTGCCAGCAGCCCGACAGGGACGGACACTGAAGCTTTCTTT. The chain employs TRBV14 and TRBJ1-1; 7 bases are shared with TRBD1. The J segment lost 3 bases and the V segment lost 4 bases, leaving 5 bases of the junction unmatched. Germline lookup yields CDR1 SGHDN and CDR2 FVKESK. This CDR3 has 14 residues.

V is TRBV28 and J is TRBJ1-1; 7 nucleotides line up with TRBD1. The junction had 6 bases not matched to a gene; V was cut back by 5 bases and J by 6 bases. The germline V gene encodes CDR1 MDHEN and CDR2 SYDVKM. The CDR3 consists of 13 residues. CDR3 in DNA: TGTGCCAGCAGTGACACAGGGGTGGCTGAAGCTTTCTTT. Protein product: CASSDTGVAEAFF.

The chain is built from TRBV4-1 and TRBJ1-3; TRBD1 matches 10 bases. The CDR3 is 17 amino acids. J gave up 7 bases and V 4 bases, and 13 bases lay outside the gene matches. Per germline, CDR1 MGHRA and CDR2 YSYEKL. Here the CDR3 DNA reads TGCGCCAGCAGCCGCCTACCCCAGGGACAGGGGTCGAACACCATATATTTT. Protein product: CASSRLPQGQGSNTIYF.

The chain has TRBV6-5 and TRBJ2-7, with D perhaps TRBD1 (5 bases). V was clipped by 7 bases and J by 2 bases, with 15 bases between them. This CDR3 contains 14 residues. Germline CDR1 MNHEY, CDR2 SVGAGI. The CDR3 nucleotides are TGTGCCAGCATCGGTGGACATAAAACCTACGAGCAGTACTTC. It translates to CASIGGHKTYEQYF.

V usage is TRBV4-2 and J usage is TRBJ1-1; 11 positions agree with TRBD1. The junction had 11 bases not matched to a gene; V was cut back by 2 bases and J by 3 bases. The CDR3 totals 18 residues. Germline V gives CDR1 LGHNA, CDR2 YNFKEQ. The CDR3 loop reads CASSQFGQGAAVDTEAFF. For the CDR3, the DNA is TGTGCCAGCAGCCAATTCGGACAGGGGGCGGCGGTGGACACTGAAGCTTTCTTT.